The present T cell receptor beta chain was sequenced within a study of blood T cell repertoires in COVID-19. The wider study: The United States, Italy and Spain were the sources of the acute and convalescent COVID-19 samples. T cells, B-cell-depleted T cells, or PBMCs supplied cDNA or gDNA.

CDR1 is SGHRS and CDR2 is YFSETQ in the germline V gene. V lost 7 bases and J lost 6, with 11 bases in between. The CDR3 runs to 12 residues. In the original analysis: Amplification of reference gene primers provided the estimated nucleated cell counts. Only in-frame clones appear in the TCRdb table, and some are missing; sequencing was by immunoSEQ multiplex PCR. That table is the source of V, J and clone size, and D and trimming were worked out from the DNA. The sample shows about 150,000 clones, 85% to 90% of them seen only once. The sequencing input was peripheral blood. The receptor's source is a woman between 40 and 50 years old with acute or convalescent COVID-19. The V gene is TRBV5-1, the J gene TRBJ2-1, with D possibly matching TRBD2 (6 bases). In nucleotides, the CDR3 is TGCGCCAGCCAGACTAGAGCCAATGAGCAGTTCTTC. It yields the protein CASQTRANEQFF.